The subject of this entry is one T cell receptor beta chain. These data are taken from a study of OX40 agonist ivuxolimab in advanced cancers. Study-level background: Each patient was given ivuxolimab into a vein every 2 weeks, at 0.01 to 10 mg/kg. The dose-escalation cohort was around 83% male, with a mean age of about 58 years, ranging about 20 to 79.

Systemic immunosuppression or autoimmune disease history was grounds to exclude patients. Germline values: CDR1 SEHNR, CDR2 FQNEAQ (reference sequence). V shed 3 bases and J 3 bases; nucleotides not matched to a gene: 12. CDR3 length: 19 amino acids. Method: immunoSEQ multiplex PCR; TCRdb's copy keeps in-frame clones and lacks some. Altogether 65,000 to 75,000 clones are present, around 85% being singletons, with the ten largest covering roughly 6.1%. The receptor comes from an adult with an advanced solid tumor such as melanoma, head and neck, liver or kidney cancer. Material: CD4+ or CD8+ T cells sorted from blood, obtained in a trial of the OX40 agonist ivuxolimab. The chain combines TRBV7-9 with TRBJ2-1; 12 bases match TRBD2. The DNA for the CDR3 is TGTGCCAGCAGCTTCCATAGACTAGCGGGGGTTCTTTTCTACAATGAGCAGTTCTTC. It translates to CASSFHRLAGVLFYNEQFF.